Presented here are 17 T cell receptor beta chains from one specimen sequenced in a study of cytomegalovirus exposure and HLA in healthy donors. Clones were read by immunoSEQ multiplex PCR, and TCRdb kept only the in-frame ones, dropping some. The sample consists of 45,000 to 65,000 clones, over 75% of them appearing once. The sequenced material came from PBMCs. These TCRs come from a man aged 18 to 29 in good health and CMV-seronegative.

Regarding this clone: Distinct nucleotide sequences in the sample also encode this CDR3. The J gene is TRBJ2-7, the V gene TRBV19; 10 nucleotides agree with TRBD1. The germline V gene encodes CDR1 LNHDA and CDR2 SQIVND (reference sequence). The CDR3 is made up of 13 amino acids. V lost 4 bases and J lost 4; bases outside the gene matches: 1. The CDR3 coding sequence is TGTGCCAGTAGTACGGACAGGGGGTACGAGCAGTACTTC. Translating gives CASSTDRGYEQYF. Looking up the rest from reference TRBV19 and TRBJ2-7 gives the full variable domain: DGGITQSPKYLFRKEGQNVTLSCEQNLNHDAMYWYRQDPGQGLRLIYYSQIVNDFQKGDIAEGYSVSREKKESFPLTVTSAQKNPTAFYLCASSTDRGYEQYFGPGTRLTVT.

J is TRBJ2-1 and V is TRBV15, with 9 positions matching TRBD2. Trimming took 4 bases from V and 2 from J; bases not matched to a gene: 6. From germline, CDR1 is LNHNV and CDR2 YYDKDF (reference sequence). This CDR3 is 16 amino acids long. The CDR3 DNA reads TGTGCCACCAGCATAGGGCGGGAGGGTACCTACAATGAGCAGTTCTTC. Protein: CATSIGREGTYNEQFF.

The chain employs TRBV7-9 and TRBJ2-6, with 7 bases aligning to TRBD1. V trimming: 8 bases; J trimming: 2 bases; junction bases outside the gene matches: 6. The CDR3 covers 15 residues. Germline V CDR1 and CDR2: SEHNR, FQNEAQ (reference sequence). This CDR3 reads CASLPGTAGANVLTF. The CDR3 coding sequence is TGTGCCAGCCTTCCCGGGACAGCTGGGGCCAACGTCCTGACTTTC.

V is TRBV18 and J is TRBJ2-6; 9 bases map to TRBD1. V dropped 3 bases and J dropped 0; count of bases not matched to a gene: 12. CDR1 and CDR2 (germline): KGHSH, LQKENI. This CDR3 is built from 20 residues. The CDR3 loop is CASSPTVQGQGGSGANVLTF. The CDR3 DNA is TGTGCCAGCTCACCCACTGTTCAGGGACAGGGAGGCTCTGGGGCCAACGTCCTGACTTTC.

This chain joins TRBV5-1 and TRBJ2-5, with 7 bases that match TRBD2. The CDR3 is 17 residues long. The junction had 13 bases not matched to a gene; V was cut back by 3 bases and J by 2 bases. Per germline, CDR1 SGHRS and CDR2 YFSETQ. The CDR3 DNA is TGCGCCAGCAGCTCAAAACGCGGACTAGTGCAACAAGAGACCCAGTACTTC. Its translation: CASSSKRGLVQQETQYF.

This sequence joins TRBV21-1 and TRBJ1-1. TRBV21-1 counts as a pseudogene. CDR3 length equals 18 residues. The CDR3 loop is CASSKGVRVLGMNTEAFF. DNA for the CDR3: TGTGCCAGCAGCAAGGGAGTGCGGGTCCTGGGCATGAACACTGAAGCTTTCTTT.

The J gene is TRBJ1-2, the V gene TRBV5-8, with 7 bases matching TRBD1. The CDR3 sequence is 13 residues long. J was trimmed by 7 bases and V by 5 bases; bases with no gene match: 8. Germline loops: CDR1 SGHTS, CDR2 YDEGEE. The CDR3 nucleotides are TGTGCCAGCAGGGAGGGACAGATAATTGGCTACACCTTC. This codes for CASREGQIIGYTF.

The chain recombines TRBV13 with TRBJ1-1; D is unclear. The CDR3 runs to 14 residues. The germline V gene encodes CDR1 PRHDT and CDR2 FYEKMQ (reference sequence). With 0 bases removed from V and 6 bases from J, the gap between germline ends came to 11 bases. The CDR3 DNA reads TGTGCCAGCAGCTTAGGCCCCAGTCCACCTGAAGCTTTCTTT. Encoded protein: CASSLGPSPPEAFF.

The V call is TRBV28, the J call TRBJ1-1; possibly TRBD1 for D (6 bases). Germline CDR1 and CDR2: MDHEN and SYDVKM. Trimming took off 7 bases at V and 10 bases at J, with 28 bases between the two ends. CDR3 length equals 16 residues. The CDR3 DNA reads as TGTGCCAGCACCATTTTTGGGGGGGGCGTGGAGTTGGGAGCTTTCTTT. Its translation: CASTIFGGGVELGAFF.

The rearrangement joins TRBV6-5 to TRBJ2-7, with no clear D. V was shortened by 4 bases and J by 4 bases, with 11 bases between the two germline ends. Germline V gene lookup returns CDR1 MNHEY and CDR2 SVGAGI. This CDR3 comprises 13 residues. The CDR3 DNA reads as TGTGCCAGCAGTTCGCAGGTGCGATACGAGCAGTACTTC. Translating gives CASSSQVRYEQYF.

CDR3 sequence (DNA): TGTGCCAGCAGCAAAAGTACGTCGGTTGGCTACACCTTC. Translating it yields CASSKSTSVGYTF. The chain uses TRBV2 and TRBJ1-2; D uncertain. The germline CDR1 and CDR2 sequences are SNHLY and FYNNEI. The CDR3 is made up of 13 amino acids. Trimming stripped 6 bases from V and 7 bases from J, with 15 bases between.

This sequence joins TRBV6-1 and TRBJ1-5; 7 bases are a match to TRBD1. The CDR3 is made up of 14 amino acids. In germline, CDR1 is MNHNS, CDR2 SASEGT. The J segment lost 6 bases and the V segment lost 2 bases, leaving 4 bases of the junction unmatched. In DNA, the CDR3 is TGTGCCAGCAGTGAAAAGGGGGCAATTCAGCCCCAGCATTTT. The encoded protein is CASSEKGAIQPQHF.

The V gene is TRBV14, the J gene TRBJ1-3; tentatively, D is TRBD1 (5 bases). The CDR3 loop spans 16 amino acids. Between the trimmed V and J ends, which lost 2 bases and 0 bases, there was a span of 11 bases. Germline V gene data show CDR1 as SGHDN and CDR2 as FVKESK. CDR3 residues: CASSQKQDLSGNTIYF. The CDR3 DNA is TGTGCCAGCAGCCAAAAACAGGATCTCTCTGGAAACACCATATATTTT.

In its sample, this clone was seen a few times. The chain employs TRBV5-1 and TRBJ2-1, with D tentatively TRBD1 (5 bases). The CDR3 is 16 amino acids. The germline V gene has CDR1 SGHRS and CDR2 YFSETQ. The ends were cut back, 0 bases at V and 4 bases at J, with 14 bases in the middle. CDR3 residues: CASSLGEWGNYNEQFF. The CDR3 bases are TGCGCCAGCAGCTTGGGCGAGTGGGGCAATTACAATGAGCAGTTCTTC.

The gene calls are TRBV19 and TRBJ2-1; 8 positions agree with TRBD1. This CDR3 is 15 amino acids long. CDR1 is LNHDA and CDR2 is SQIVND in the germline V gene (reference sequence). V was clipped by 10 bases and J by 3 bases; unmatched bases: 11. The CDR3 nucleotides read TGTGCCACCCAAATGCAGGGGGCAATCTACAATGAGCAGTTCTTC. Translated, it gives CATQMQGAIYNEQFF. The whole variable domain, filled in from reference TRBV19 and TRBJ2-1, reads DGGITQSPKYLFRKEGQNVTLSCEQNLNHDAMYWYRQDPGQGLRLIYYSQIVNDFQKGDIAEGYSVSREKKESFPLTVTSAQKNPTAFYLCATQMQGAIYNEQFFGPGTRLTVL.

J is TRBJ1-2 and V is TRBV14; 9 bases fit TRBD1. The CDR3 contains 15 residues. Trimming removed 4 bases from V and 6 bases from J; junction bases left unmatched: 9. Per the germline V gene, CDR1 is SGHDN and CDR2 is FVKESK. The CDR3 sequence: CASSPQEDRGNGYTF. CDR3 sequence (DNA): TGTGCCAGCAGCCCCCAAGAGGACAGGGGCAATGGCTACACCTTC.

The chain links TRBV6-6 to TRBJ2-1; 9 bases fit TRBD1. With 4 bases clipped from V and 5 bases from J, the junction kept 6 bases outside the gene matches. Germline CDR1 is MNHNY and CDR2 is SVGAGI (reference sequence). The CDR3 is 15 amino acids. CDR3 nucleotides: TGTGCCAGCAGTTTCTCCGGACAGGGGAACAATGAGCAGTTCTTC. Protein: CASSFSGQGNNEQFF.